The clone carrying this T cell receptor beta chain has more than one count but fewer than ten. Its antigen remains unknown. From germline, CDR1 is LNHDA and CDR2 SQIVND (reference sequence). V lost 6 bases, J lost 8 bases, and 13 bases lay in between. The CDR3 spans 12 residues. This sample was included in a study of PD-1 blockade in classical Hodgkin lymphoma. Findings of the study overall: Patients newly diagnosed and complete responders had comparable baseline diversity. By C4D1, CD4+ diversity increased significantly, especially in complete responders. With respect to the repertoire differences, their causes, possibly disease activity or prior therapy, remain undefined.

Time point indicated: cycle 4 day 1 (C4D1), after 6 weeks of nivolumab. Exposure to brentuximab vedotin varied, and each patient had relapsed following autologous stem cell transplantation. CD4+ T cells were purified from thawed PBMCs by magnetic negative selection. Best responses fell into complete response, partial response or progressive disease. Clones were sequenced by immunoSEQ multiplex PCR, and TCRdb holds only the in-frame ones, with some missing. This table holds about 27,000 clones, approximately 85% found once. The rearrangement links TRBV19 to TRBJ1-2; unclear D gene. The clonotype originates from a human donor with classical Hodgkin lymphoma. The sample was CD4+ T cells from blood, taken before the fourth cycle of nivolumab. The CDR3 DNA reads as TGTGCCAGTAGCACCGTGTCGGAAGGCTACACCTTC. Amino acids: CASSTVSEGYTF.